This T cell receptor beta chain emerged from a study of TIL therapy for anti-PD-1-resistant metastatic lung cancer. Study-wide background: By whole-exome sequencing, median non-synonymous tumor mutation burden was roughly 1.6 mutations per megabase.

The libraries were made with immunoSEQ v3. Libraries were sequenced to around 2 million read pairs (survey) or roughly 4.5-6.5 million (deep). Libraries were prepared by immunoSEQ multiplex PCR; TCRdb keeps only in-frame clonotypes and omits some of them. The sample gives about 32,000 clones, about 70% of which show up once; less than 3% is in the top ten. Time point: pre-treatment sample, taken before nivolumab and TIL therapy. Patients were adults with stage 4 NSCLC. V gave up 7 bases and J gave up 5 bases; unmatched junction bases: 10. Germline lookup yields CDR1 MNHEY and CDR2 SMNVEV (reference sequence). CDR3 length: 14 residues.

The chain joins TRBV27 to TRBJ2-5, with TRBD1 matching 7 bases. This specimen was blood, taken at baseline. The clonotype comes from a woman aged 30-79 years with non-small cell lung cancer. CDR3 coding DNA: TGTGCCAGCATGGGCAGGGGGTCATTGGAGACCCAGTACTTC. It specifies CASMGRGSLETQYF.